These 5 T cell receptor beta chains were all obtained from the same sample, sequenced in a study of spatial heterogeneity in lung cancer. Overall study findings and caveats: The study found that expanded intratumoral alpha and beta TCR counts tracked tumor mutation counts.

Documented time point: sample taken at primary tumor resection. Their antigens remain unidentified. A single record per CDR3 protein comes from TCRdb applying MiXCR to the 5' RACE reads. The table has 5,000 to 5,500 distinct CDR3 sequences, 7.4% seen once. The material was lung tumor tissue, obtained at surgery. Receptors originate from a male donor with early-stage non-small cell lung cancer.

This clonotype is medium-sized in the sample. This rearrangement joins TRBV6-6 to TRBJ1-5, with 8 bases that match TRBD1. The CDR3 is made up of 15 amino acids. CDR1 is MNHNY and CDR2 is SVGAGI in the germline V gene (reference sequence). V shed 4 bases, J shed 0 bases, and the junction held 2 bases outside the gene matches. The CDR3 DNA reads as TGTGCCAGCAGTTCCGACAGGGGTAGCAATCAGCCCCAGCATTTT. It yields the protein CASSSDRGSNQPQHF.

This clonotype was seen repeatedly, ten times or more. The CDR3 coding sequence is TGCGCCAGCAGCGTACAGGGGTCCACTGAAGCTTTCTTT. Encoded protein: CASSVQGSTEAFF. V and J are TRBV5-1 and TRBJ1-1, with TRBD1 matching 7 bases. The CDR3 is 13 residues long. V shed 4 bases and J 4 bases; nucleotides not matched to a gene: 4. The germline V gene encodes CDR1 SGHRS and CDR2 YFSETQ.

This clonotype was seen many times. In DNA form, the CDR3 reads TGTGCCAGCAGCCCCCGGGAGACACAAGAGACCCAGTACTTC. It encodes CASSPRETQETQYF. The chain carries TRBV9 and TRBJ2-5, with D tentatively TRBD2 (6 bases). Trimming cost V 4 bases and J 2 bases, with 12 bases left between them. Germline V lookup: CDR1 SGDLS, CDR2 YYNGEE. CDR3 length: 14 amino acids.

This clonotype has a count of ten or more. The chain combines TRBV7-3 with TRBJ2-3; D might be TRBD2 (6 bases). V lost 3 bases and J 1 base, leaving 11 bases between the germline ends. The CDR3 contains 15 residues. The V gene's germline CDR1 is SGHTA and CDR2 FQGTGA. CDR3 nucleotide sequence: TGTGCCAGCAGCTTTAGCGGACTTGGCACAGATACGCAGTATTTT. Encoded protein: CASSFSGLGTDTQYF. Supplemented by reference TRBV7-3 and TRBJ2-3, the full variable domain reads GAGVSQTPSNKVTEKGKYVELRCDPISGHTALYWYRQSLGQGPEFLIYFQGTGAADDSGLPNDRFFAVRPEGSVSTLKIQRTERGDSAVYLCASSFSGLGTDTQYFGPGTRLTVL.

This clonotype showed up many times. V usage is TRBV28 and J usage is TRBJ1-3; maybe TRBD1 (5 bases). The CDR3 has 14 amino acids. V lost 6 bases and J 1 base, leaving 10 bases between the germline ends. Germline CDR1 reads MDHEN; CDR2 reads SYDVKM. The CDR3 region is CASRTEISGNTIYF. The CDR3 bases are TGTGCCAGCAGGACAGAAATTTCTGGAAACACCATATATTTT.